This T cell receptor (beta chain) appears in the sequencing data of a study of identical twins. Trimming took off 3 bases at V and 2 bases at J, with 14 bases between the two ends. From germline, CDR1 is PRHDT and CDR2 FYEKMQ (reference sequence). The CDR3 is 15 amino acids. TCRdb called the 5' RACE reads again in MiXCR, with one record for every CDR3 protein. Among about 530,000 distinct CDR3 sequences, around 24% were seen once, and the ten largest hold around 0.48%. These data are also associated with another study on yellow fever vaccine responses in identical twins.

The sequenced sample consisted of CD4+ T cells sorted from blood. The chain joins TRBV13 to TRBJ2-7, with D possibly being TRBD2 (5 bases). This receptor was obtained from a woman aged 18-35 years in good health. In DNA form, the CDR3 reads TGTGCCAGCAGCTTTAGGCGGGCCGTGACCTACGAGCAGTACTTC. Protein: CASSFRRAVTYEQYF.